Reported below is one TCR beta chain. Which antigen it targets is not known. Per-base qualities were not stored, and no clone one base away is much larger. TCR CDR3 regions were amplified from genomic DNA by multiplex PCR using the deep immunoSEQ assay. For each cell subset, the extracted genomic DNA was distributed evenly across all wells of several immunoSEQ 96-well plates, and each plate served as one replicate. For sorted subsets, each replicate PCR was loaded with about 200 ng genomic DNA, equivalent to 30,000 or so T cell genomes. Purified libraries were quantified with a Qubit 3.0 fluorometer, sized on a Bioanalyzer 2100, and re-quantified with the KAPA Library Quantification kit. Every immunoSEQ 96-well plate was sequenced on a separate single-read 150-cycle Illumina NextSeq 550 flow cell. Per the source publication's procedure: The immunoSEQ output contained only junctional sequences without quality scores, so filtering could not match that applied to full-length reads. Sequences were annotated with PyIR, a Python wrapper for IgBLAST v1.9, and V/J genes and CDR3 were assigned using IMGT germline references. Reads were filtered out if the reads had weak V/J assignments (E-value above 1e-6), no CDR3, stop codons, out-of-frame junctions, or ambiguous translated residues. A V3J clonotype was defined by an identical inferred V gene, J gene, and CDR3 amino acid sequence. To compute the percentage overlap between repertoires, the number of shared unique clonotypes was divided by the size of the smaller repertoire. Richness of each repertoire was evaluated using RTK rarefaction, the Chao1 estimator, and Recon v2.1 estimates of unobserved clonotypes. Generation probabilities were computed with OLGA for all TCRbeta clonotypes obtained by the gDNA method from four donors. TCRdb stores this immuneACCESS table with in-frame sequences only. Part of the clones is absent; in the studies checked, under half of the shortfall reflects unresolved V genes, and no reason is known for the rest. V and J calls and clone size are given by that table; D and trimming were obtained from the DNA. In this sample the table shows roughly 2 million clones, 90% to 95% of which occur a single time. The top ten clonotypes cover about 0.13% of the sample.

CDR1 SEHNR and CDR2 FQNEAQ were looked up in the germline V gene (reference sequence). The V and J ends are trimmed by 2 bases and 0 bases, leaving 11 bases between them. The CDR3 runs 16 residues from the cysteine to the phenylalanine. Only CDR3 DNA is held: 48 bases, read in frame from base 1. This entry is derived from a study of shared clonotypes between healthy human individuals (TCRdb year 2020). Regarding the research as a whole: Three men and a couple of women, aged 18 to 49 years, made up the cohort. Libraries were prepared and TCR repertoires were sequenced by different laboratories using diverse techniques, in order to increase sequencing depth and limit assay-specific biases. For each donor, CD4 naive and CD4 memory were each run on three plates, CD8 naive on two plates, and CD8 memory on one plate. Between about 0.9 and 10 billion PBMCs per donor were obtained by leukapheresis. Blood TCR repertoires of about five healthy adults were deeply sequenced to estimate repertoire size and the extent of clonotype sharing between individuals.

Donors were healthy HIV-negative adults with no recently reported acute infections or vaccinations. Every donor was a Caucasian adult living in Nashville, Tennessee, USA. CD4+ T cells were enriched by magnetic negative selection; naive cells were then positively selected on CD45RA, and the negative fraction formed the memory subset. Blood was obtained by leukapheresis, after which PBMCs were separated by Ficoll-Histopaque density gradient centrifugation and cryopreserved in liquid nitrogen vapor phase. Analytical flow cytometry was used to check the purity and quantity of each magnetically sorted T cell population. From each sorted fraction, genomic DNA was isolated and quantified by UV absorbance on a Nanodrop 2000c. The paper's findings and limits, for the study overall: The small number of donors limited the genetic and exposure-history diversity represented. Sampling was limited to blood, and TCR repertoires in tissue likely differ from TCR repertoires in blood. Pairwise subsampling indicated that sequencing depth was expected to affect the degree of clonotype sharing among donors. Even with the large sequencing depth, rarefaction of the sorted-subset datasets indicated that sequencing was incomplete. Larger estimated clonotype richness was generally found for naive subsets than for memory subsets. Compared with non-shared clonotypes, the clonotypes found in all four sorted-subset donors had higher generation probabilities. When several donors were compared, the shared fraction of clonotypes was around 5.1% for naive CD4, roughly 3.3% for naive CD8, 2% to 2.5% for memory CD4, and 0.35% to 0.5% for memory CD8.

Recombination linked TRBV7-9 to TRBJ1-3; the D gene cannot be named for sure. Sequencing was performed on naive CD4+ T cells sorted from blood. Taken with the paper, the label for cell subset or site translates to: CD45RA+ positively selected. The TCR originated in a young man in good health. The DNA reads TGTGCCAGCAGCTTATATTCCCGTATCTCTGGAAACACCATATATTTT. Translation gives CASSLYSRISGNTIYF.